A selection of T cell receptor beta chains follows, all from one sample in a study of cytotoxic CD8 clonotypes in ibrutinib-treated CLL. Profiled with immunoSEQ multiplex PCR; TCRdb holds only in-frame clones, not every one. The sample has a few hundred thousand clones, just under 80% seen once. Sequencing used PBMCs, obtained before ibrutinib treatment. Every receptor here comes from a human donor with chronic lymphocytic leukemia. The CDR3 runs from the conserved cysteine through the conserved F or W. D genes are given only for firm matches. Not all rows give a size; the values are once, few, many and, for expanded clones, a class.

-	TRBJ1-2	13	TRBV19	-	CASSTTGTYGYTF	TGTGCCAGTAGCACAACCGGGACCTATGGCTACACCTTC
few	TRBJ2-7	14	TRBV30	TRBD2	CAWSTLAASYEQYF	TGTGCCTGGAGTACACTAGCGGCCTCCTACGAGCAGTACTTC
-	TRBJ2-4	14	TRBV30	TRBD1	CAWSVDREKYIQYF	TGTGCCTGGAGTGTGGACAGGGAGAAGTACATTCAGTACTTC
-	TRBJ2-7	14	TRBV30	TRBD1	CAWSRDSSRDEQYF	TGTGCCTGGAGCCGGGACAGCTCGAGGGACGAGCAGTACTTC
-	TRBJ2-1	13	TRBV28	-	CASSLTSHNEQFF	TGTGCCAGCAGTTTGACTAGTCACAATGAGCAGTTCTTC
-	TRBJ2-5	12	TRBV5-6	-	CASSSALETQYF	TGTGCCAGCAGCTCAGCCTTGGAGACCCAGTACTTC
-	TRBJ2-2	11	TRBV4-1	-	CASSRSGELFF	TGCGCCAGCAGCCGATCCGGGGAGCTGTTTTTT
-	TRBJ2-1	14	TRBV9	TRBD2	CASSAGLAANEQFF	TGTGCCAGCAGCGCGGGACTAGCAGCCAATGAGCAGTTCTTC
few	TRBJ2-3	18	TRBV6-4	TRBD2	CASSDPPLCGRYPDTQYF	TGTGCCAGCAGTGACCCCCCACTTTGCGGGAGGTACCCCGATACGCAGTATTTT
-	TRBJ2-2	13	TRBV5-8	-	CASSLDNTGELFF	TGTGCCAGCAGCTTAGACAACACCGGGGAGCTGTTTTTT
-	TRBJ2-1	16	TRBV2	TRBD2	CASSERSGRAYNEQFF	TGTGCCAGCAGTGAAAGGAGCGGGAGGGCCTACAATGAGCAGTTCTTC
-	TRBJ1-4	15	TRBV5-4	-	CASSSDPGWDEKLFF	TGTGCCAGCAGCTCGGATCCGGGGTGGGATGAAAAACTGTTTTTT
-	TRBJ2-7	15	TRBV25-1	TRBD2	CASSESIAGVYEQYF	TGTGCCAGCAGTGAATCAATAGCGGGAGTCTACGAGCAGTACTTC
-	TRBJ1-3	15	TRBV6-5	-	CASSWTKEAGNTIYF	TGTGCCAGCAGTTGGACGAAGGAGGCTGGAAACACCATATATTTT
-	TRBJ1-2	12	TRBV19	-	CASRGWNYGYTF	TGTGCCAGTAGGGGGTGGAACTATGGCTACACCTTC
-	TRBJ2-7	16	TRBV6-5	TRBD2	CASSYSISGDSYEQYF	TGTGCCAGCAGTTACTCGATTAGCGGGGACTCCTACGAGCAGTACTTC
-	TRBJ1-5	16	TRBV4-3	-	CASSQDLAQGYQPQHF	TGCGCCAGCAGCCAAGATTTGGCACAGGGTTATCAGCCCCAGCATTTT
-	TRBJ1-4	16	TRBV28	-	CASSPVGGGTNEKLFF	TGTGCCAGCAGCCCGGTTGGTGGCGGCACTAATGAAAAACTGTTTTTT
-	TRBJ2-7	15	TRBV7-9	-	CASSWTAAVRVEQYF	TGTGCCAGCAGCTGGACGGCTGCAGTTCGTGTCGAGCAGTACTTC
once	TRBJ1-2	12	TRBV6-1	-	CASRGTSYGYTF	TGTGCCAGCAGGGGGACTTCATATGGCTACACCTTC
-	TRBJ2-1	17	TRBV4-1	TRBD2	CASSQRTGTSGNNEQFF	TGCGCCAGCAGCCAAAGGACCGGGACTAGCGGTAACAATGAGCAGTTCTTC
-	TRBJ2-7	16	TRBV2	TRBD1	CASSDLEGTASYEQYF	TGTGCCAGCAGTGATCTAGAGGGGACAGCCTCCTACGAGCAGTACTTC
-	TRBJ2-7	15	TRBV7-2	TRBD2	CASSLASGSGYEQYF	TGTGCCAGCAGCTTGGCTAGCGGGAGTGGCTACGAGCAGTACTTC
-	TRBJ1-4	15	TRBV4-2	-	CASSQGGQGGEKLFF	TGTGCCAGCAGCCAAGGCGGGCAGGGAGGTGAAAAACTGTTTTTT
-	TRBJ1-5	16	TRBV7-8	TRBD1	CASSPGGTGAGQPQHF	TGTGCCAGCAGCCCCGGTGGGACAGGCGCCGGCCAGCCCCAGCATTTT
once	TRBJ1-2	12	TRBV15	-	CATSRVEGGYTF	TGTGCCACCAGCAGAGTGGAAGGTGGCTACACCTTC
-	TRBJ1-2	16	TRBV7-9	-	CASSLDHTGRDFGYTF	TGTGCCAGCAGCCTTGACCATACAGGGCGGGATTTTGGCTACACCTTC
-	TRBJ1-1	14	TRBV25-1	-	CASSHRDGATEAFF	TGTGCCAGCAGTCATAGGGACGGGGCAACTGAAGCTTTCTTT
-	TRBJ2-6	20	TRBV6-4	-	CASSESLSVGGLSGANVLTF	TGTGCCAGCAGTGAGAGCCTTTCCGTAGGCGGGCTCTCTGGGGCCAACGTCCTGACTTTC
-	TRBJ1-4	14	TRBV18	-	CASSPPGTLEKLFF	TGTGCCAGCTCCCCACCTGGGACGTTGGAAAAACTGTTTTTT
-	TRBJ1-5	14	TRBV2	-	CASSEAQVRRPQHF	TGTGCCAGCAGTGAAGCGCAGGTACGTCGGCCCCAGCATTTT
-	TRBJ1-2	15	TRBV5-1	TRBD1	CASSLSADRVDGYTF	TGCGCCAGCAGCTTGTCGGCGGACAGGGTAGATGGCTACACCTTC
-	TRBJ2-1	11	TRBV5-4	-	CASSWGGEQFF	TGTGCCAGCAGCTGGGGCGGTGAGCAGTTCTTC
-	TRBJ1-2	11	TRBV20-1	-	CSARDRFGYTF	TGCAGTGCTAGAGATCGTTTTGGCTACACCTTC
-	TRBJ1-3	15	TRBV18	-	CASSPTQDTGNTIYF	TGTGCCAGCTCACCAACCCAGGATACTGGAAACACCATATATTTT
-	TRBJ2-7	13	TRBV15	-	CATSRARYYEQYF	TGTGCCACCAGCAGAGCCAGGTACTACGAGCAGTACTTC
-	TRBJ2-5	15	TRBV7-2	TRBD1	CASSLYRTGGETQYF	TGTGCCAGCAGCTTGTACCGGACAGGGGGAGAGACCCAGTACTTC
-	TRBJ2-1	14	TRBV19	TRBD2	CATQSSGAYNEQFF	TGTGCCACCCAAAGTAGCGGGGCCTACAATGAGCAGTTCTTC
-	TRBJ1-1	13	TRBV30	-	CAWSIGRNTEAFF	TGTGCCTGGAGTATAGGGAGGAACACTGAAGCTTTCTTT
few	TRBJ2-3	16	TRBV10-3	TRBD1	CAIRAGTGIGTDTQYF	TGTGCCATCAGGGCCGGGACAGGGATAGGCACAGATACGCAGTATTTT
-	TRBJ2-2	15	TRBV15	-	CATSSPIKNTGELFF	TGTGCCACCAGCAGCCCCATAAAGAACACCGGGGAGCTGTTTTTT
-	TRBJ2-1	19	TRBV18	TRBD2	CASSPIFSGGRLSNNEQFF	TGTGCCAGCTCACCAATCTTTAGCGGGGGAAGACTAAGCAACAATGAGCAGTTCTTC
-	TRBJ2-2	16	TRBV30	-	CAWSQVSGINTGELFF	TGTGCCTGGAGTCAAGTCTCGGGAATAAACACCGGGGAGCTGTTTTTT
-	TRBJ2-7	13	TRBV27	-	CASSPLGPYEQYF	TGTGCCAGCAGTCCCTTGGGACCCTACGAGCAGTACTTC
-	TRBJ1-5	14	TRBV6-5	-	CASSYRGDNQPQHF	TGTGCCAGCAGTTACCGGGGGGACAATCAGCCCCAGCATTTT
few	TRBJ2-5	17	TRBV5-1	TRBD2	CASSSRLAGGFTETQYF	TGCGCCAGCAGCTCCCGACTAGCGGGAGGCTTCACGGAGACCCAGTACTTC
once	TRBJ2-7	13	TRBV27	-	CASSSGLYYEQYF	TGTGCCAGCAGTTCGGGACTCTACTACGAGCAGTACTTC
-	TRBJ2-5	13	TRBV28	-	CATMGSPKETQYF	TGCGCCACAATGGGCAGTCCAAAAGAGACCCAGTACTTC
few	TRBJ1-1	14	TRBV28	TRBD1	CASSFGRGLTEAFF	TGTGCCAGCAGTTTCGGGAGGGGGCTCACTGAAGCTTTCTTT
-	TRBJ2-7	15	TRBV7-9	-	CASSPTPTRSYEQYF	TGTGCCAGCAGCCCCACCCCTACCCGCTCCTACGAGCAGTACTTC
-	TRBJ2-7	15	TRBV11-3	TRBD2	CASSPGLAGAYEQYF	TGTGCCAGCAGCCCGGGACTAGCGGGAGCCTACGAGCAGTACTTC
-	TRBJ2-1	14	TRBV6-6	TRBD2	CASCPAGTYNEQFF	TGTGCCAGCTGCCCAGCGGGGACCTACAATGAGCAGTTCTTC
-	TRBJ1-2	12	TRBV10-3	-	CAISYGTNGYTF	TGTGCCATCAGTTACGGGACCAATGGCTACACCTTC
-	TRBJ2-7	14	TRBV5-1	-	CASSLVRGGDEQYF	TGCGCCAGCAGCTTGGTCAGGGGGGGTGATGAGCAGTACTTC